What follows describes a single T cell receptor (beta chain). The sample originates from a study of control samples from healthy donors and cancer patients. CDR3 size: 16 residues. Trimming cost V 4 bases and J 8 bases; bases outside gene matches: 15. The germline V gene encodes CDR1 GTSNPN and CDR2 SVGIG (reference sequence). Profiling relied on immunoSEQ multiplex PCR, and the TCRdb table lists in-frame clones only, not all of them. The table includes under 200,000 clones, around 90% detected once. This receptor was obtained from a woman aged 25 to 39 in good health. The chain uses TRBV30 and TRBJ1-2, with 11 bases matching TRBD1. The sample comprised blood. CDR3 DNA sequence: TGTGCCTGGATTTACGGCCCCGGACAGGGGGCTCGGGGCTACACCTTC. Protein product: CAWIYGPGQGARGYTF.